This T cell receptor (beta chain) was identified in a study of regulatory T cells in long-lasting Graves disease. Time point specified: newly diagnosed GD, antithyroid drugs for less than 3 months. Isolated PBMC RNA provided the starting material for the TCR library. Patients all came to the study from an endocrinology department in Xi'an, China. iRepertoire HTBI primers and Arm-PCR of CDR3 regions built TCR beta libraries. TCRdb re-called the multiplex PCR reads through MiXCR, storing one row per CDR3 protein. The data hold around 240,000 distinct CDR3 sequences, with about 17% observed a single time. Germline V gives CDR1 SGHNT, CDR2 YYREEE (reference sequence). The J segment lost 4 bases and the V segment lost 4 bases, leaving 8 bases of the junction unmatched. The CDR3 is 16 amino acids. The same sample was also used in a study of T cells in Graves' hyperthyroidism and ophthalmopathy. That paper states: Onset of ophthalmopathy came a median roughly 6.9 months after the model predicted it.

The sequencing used peripheral blood mononuclear cells (PBMCs), collected at new diagnosis, from a patient treated with antithyroid drugs. The sequence was collected from a woman in her twenties or thirties with Graves disease. V gene TRBV5-4 combines with J gene TRBJ1-1; 12 bases agree with TRBD1. CDR3 bases: TGTGCCAGCAGCCGTGAGGGGACAGGGGGCGTCACTGAAGCTTTCTTT. It encodes CASSREGTGGVTEAFF.